Listed here are 5 T cell receptor beta chains from one sample, sequenced in a study of shared clonotypes between healthy human individuals. Method: immunoSEQ multiplex PCR; TCRdb's copy keeps in-frame clones and lacks some. The sample has 1,400,000 or so clones, approximately 98.5% seen once. Specimen: naive CD4+ T cells sorted from blood. Subset noted: CD45RA+ positively selected. The receptor set was obtained from a man between 25 and 39 years old in good health.

This clone was picked up a small number of times. The chain joins TRBV11-2 to TRBJ2-7; D unclear. This CDR3 contains 14 residues. Trimming removed 6 bases at V and 2 bases at J, with 14 bases between. The germline gives CDR1 SGHAT, CDR2 FQNNGV. The DNA for the CDR3 is TGTGCCAGCAGTTTGGAGATCCTGACCTACGAGCAGTACTTC. Encoded protein: CASSLEILTYEQYF.

The chain joins TRBV7-9 to TRBJ2-5; 8 nucleotides agree with TRBD2. The CDR3 is 15 amino acids. V shed 4 bases, J shed 2 bases, and the junction held 6 bases outside the gene matches. Germline values: CDR1 SEHNR, CDR2 FQNEAQ (reference sequence). The CDR3 protein is CASSSQLAEQETQYF. CDR3 DNA sequence: TGTGCCAGCAGCTCTCAACTAGCGGAGCAAGAGACCCAGTACTTC.

This chain uses TRBV5-8 with TRBJ2-3; D gene uncertain. The CDR3 totals 13 residues. In germline, CDR1 is SGHTS, CDR2 YDEGEE. The V end lost 1 base, the J end lost 6 bases, and 9 bases lay between the germline ends. In nucleotides, the CDR3 is TGTGCCAGCAGCTTGAAACTCCGCGATACGCAGTATTTT. Its translation is CASSLKLRDTQYF.

J is TRBJ1-4 and V is TRBV19, with TRBD1 matching 7 bases. The CDR3 sequence is 14 residues long. V was pared by 6 bases and J by 7 bases, with 8 bases of the junction left unmatched. Germline CDR1 is LNHDA and CDR2 is SQIVND (reference sequence). This chain's CDR3 is CASSRQGRAEKLFF. CDR3 nucleotide sequence: TGTGCCAGTAGCCGACAGGGAAGGGCTGAAAAACTGTTTTTT.

The genes are TRBV7-9 and TRBJ2-3, with 11 bases identical to TRBD2. Germline V CDR1 and CDR2: SEHNR, FQNEAQ (reference sequence). The V and J ends lost 3 bases and 2 bases, in that order; junction bases with no gene match: 1. The CDR3 loop spans 15 amino acids. As DNA, the CDR3 is TGTGCCAGCAGCTTGACTAGCGGGGTCACAGATACGCAGTATTTT. This sequence encodes CASSLTSGVTDTQYF.